The clone carrying this T cell receptor beta chain came up a few times. No antigen is known for it. The entry originates in a study of T-cell reconstitution after alpha-beta-depleted transplantation in children. The CDR3 has 12 amino acids. Trimming cost V 5 bases and J 7 bases, with 8 bases left between them. Germline CDR1 SGHTA, CDR2 FQGNSA. The TCRbeta library was prepared with unique molecular identifiers. TCRdb reprocessed the PCR reads with MiXCR, giving one entry per CDR3 protein. Of more than 400,000 distinct CDR3 sequences listed, roughly 10% are singletons. Study-wide points: From surviving recipient T cells and thymic progenitors came the high day-60 TCRbeta diversity observed in some patients. Reported findings indicate that, about two months after transplant, alpha-beta T cells came from several hundred expanded clones, which were derived from non-depleted graft cells. Counts and diversity of T cells one year after transplant came mostly from newly produced T cells.

The sequence came from a female patient between 2 and 15 years old who had a stem cell transplant for aplastic anemia, so the T cells may come from the graft donor. This chain connects TRBV7-2 to TRBJ1-4; D uncertain. Material: PBMCs, mostly from graft donor cells, obtained 180 days after TCRalphabeta/CD19-depleted stem cell transplant. The CDR3 is CASSKTGEKLFF. CDR3 DNA sequence: TGTGCCAGCAGCAAAACTGGTGAAAAACTGTTTTTT. Full variable domain (outside the CDR3, taken from reference TRBV7-2 and TRBJ1-4): GAGVSQSPSNKVTEKGKDVELRCDPISGHTALYWYRQSLGQGLEFLIYFQGNSAPDKSGLPSDRFSAERTGGSVSTLTIQRTQQEDSAVYLCASSKTGEKLFFGSGTQLSVL.